The 29 T cell receptor beta chains in this list originate from one sample, sequenced in a study of fetal regulatory T cell absence and autoimmunity. Data came from immunoSEQ multiplex PCR; TCRdb stores just in-frame clones and leaves some out. The sample carries 95,000 or so clones, 72% recorded once. What was sequenced was pancreas tissue. These receptor sequences come from a male donor with IPEX syndrome.

The V and J genes are TRBV7-9 and TRBJ2-7; the D is unclear. The CDR3 runs 13 residues. Germline lookup yields CDR1 SEHNR and CDR2 FQNEAQ (reference sequence). Trimming shortened V by 4 bases and J by 4 bases, and 11 bases separated the two germline ends. The CDR3 is CASSSYVGYEQYF. DNA for the CDR3: TGTGCCAGCAGCTCCTACGTGGGTTACGAGCAGTACTTC.

This clone was seen once. One end of the junction is discordant with germline, which a read error may explain. The chain has TRBV6-6 and TRBJ1-4; 7 nucleotides align to TRBD1. Germline V gene sequence: CDR1 MNHNY, CDR2 SVGAGI (reference sequence). CDR3 length: 13 residues. CDR3 DNA: TGCGCCAGCAGTTACCACAGGGGTGAAAAACTGTTTTTT. Translating it yields CASSYHRGEKLFF.

This rearrangement joins TRBV5-6 to TRBJ2-7; D not certain. CDR1 is SGHDT and CDR2 is YYEEEE in the germline V gene. The CDR3 totals 11 residues. V lost 4 bases, J lost 7 bases, and 9 bases lay in between. The CDR3 coding sequence is TGTGCCAGCAGCGCTCTGAGTGAGCAGTACTTC. It codes for CASSALSEQYF.

The gene calls are TRBV5-1 and TRBJ2-5, with TRBD2 matching 8 bases. Germline V gives CDR1 SGHRS, CDR2 YFSETQ. This CDR3 has 17 residues. V dropped 0 bases and J dropped 2; count of bases not matched to a gene: 9. CDR3 coding DNA: TGCGCCAGCAGCTTGGCCACAGCGGGGGTTAAACAAGAGACCCAGTACTTC. Translating it yields CASSLATAGVKQETQYF.

The chain recombines TRBV19 with TRBJ2-5; 11 nucleotides line up with TRBD2. Germline CDR1 LNHDA, CDR2 SQIVND (reference sequence). The trim removed 6 bases at V and 4 bases at J, leaving 10 bases unmatched. The CDR3 totals 16 residues. CDR3 sequence (DNA): TGTGCCAGTAGGACCTTAGCGGGAGGGCCGGCAGAGACCCAGTACTTC. It is translated as CASRTLAGGPAETQYF.

The rearrangement links TRBV6-6 to TRBJ2-4, with TRBD1 matching 10 bases. The CDR3 contains 15 residues. The trim removed 4 bases at V and 7 bases at J, leaving 7 bases unmatched. The germline CDR1 and CDR2 sequences are MNHNY and SVGAGI (reference sequence). CDR3 residues: CASSSPGQGGNIQYF. CDR3 nucleotides: TGTGCCAGCAGTTCCCCAGGACAGGGGGGGAACATTCAGTACTTC.

The gene calls are TRBV7-9 and TRBJ1-1; D remains unclear. Germline lookup yields CDR1 SEHNR and CDR2 FQNEAQ (reference sequence). Trimming stripped 3 bases from V and 0 bases from J, with 14 bases between. The CDR3 has 16 amino acids. For the CDR3, the DNA is TGTGCCAGCAGCTTCCCGACGGGCACGTTGAACACTGAAGCTTTCTTT. Its protein product is CASSFPTGTLNTEAFF.

The V call is TRBV7-2, the J call TRBJ2-2; TRBD1 or TRBD2 may be the D gene (5 bases each). This CDR3 spans 14 amino acids. CDR1 and CDR2 from the germline V gene are SGHTA and FQGNSA. Between the trimmed V and J ends, which lost 4 bases and 4 bases, there was a span of 10 bases. The CDR3 DNA reads as TGTGCCAGCAGCTCGGGACCGGGCACCGGGGAGCTGTTTTTT. The encoded protein is CASSSGPGTGELFF.

Notes on this clone: Other DNA variants within this sample encode the same CDR3. V usage is TRBV9 and J usage is TRBJ2-7; TRBD2 might be the D (6 bases). The CDR3 is made up of 15 amino acids. V was pared by 0 bases and J by 1 base, with 11 bases between. Germline V gene lookup returns CDR1 SGDLS and CDR2 YYNGEE. The CDR3 sequence: CASSVGGGTSYEQYF. In nucleotides, the CDR3 is TGTGCCAGCAGCGTAGGGGGTGGGACTTCCTACGAGCAGTACTTC. Complete variable domain (other parts from reference TRBV9 and TRBJ2-7): DSGVTQTPKHLITATGQRVTLRCSPRSGDLSVYWYQQSLDQGLQFLIQYYNGEERAKGNILERFSAQQFPDLHSELNLSSLELGDSALYFCASSVGGGTSYEQYFGPGTRLTVT.

The V call is TRBV19, the J call TRBJ2-2, with D perhaps TRBD2 (6 bases). Trimming took off 6 bases at V and 5 bases at J, with 10 bases between the two ends. This CDR3 has 13 residues. Germline V gene sequence: CDR1 LNHDA, CDR2 SQIVND (reference sequence). Here the CDR3 reads CASSGRGTGELFF. As DNA, the CDR3 is TGTGCCAGTAGCGGGAGAGGGACCGGGGAGCTGTTTTTT.

The DNA for the CDR3 is TGTGCTAGTGGTTTGGTACTAGCTCCCACAGATACGCAGTATTTT. Translation gives CASGLVLAPTDTQYF. The chain employs TRBV12-5 and TRBJ2-3; maybe TRBD2 (6 bases). Germline CDR1 and CDR2: LGHNT and FRNRAP. There are 15 residues in the CDR3. Trimming cost V 0 bases and J 2 bases, with 9 bases left between them.

The rearrangement joins TRBV15 to TRBJ2-7, with D maybe TRBD1 (7 bases). The CDR3 is made up of 16 amino acids. V was clipped by 0 bases and J by 5 bases, with 17 bases between them. Germline assignment: CDR1 LNHNV and CDR2 YYDKDF (reference sequence). In nucleotides, the CDR3 is TGTGCCACCAGCAGAGATTTAGGGCAGGGGGGTAACGAGCAGTACTTC. This sequence encodes CATSRDLGQGGNEQYF.

In this sample, this clone turned up a few times. The V call is TRBV9, the J call TRBJ1-1, with TRBD1 matching over 9 bases. CDR3 length: 15 residues. The V gene end was trimmed by 4 bases and the J gene end by 5 bases; junction bases not matched to a gene: 9. Germline lookup yields CDR1 SGDLS and CDR2 YYNGEE. DNA of the CDR3: TGTGCCAGCAGCCCCGCCCTTGGGACAGGGACTGAAGCTTTCTTT. Amino acid sequence: CASSPALGTGTEAFF.

The chain links TRBV7-9 to TRBJ2-5, with D perhaps TRBD2 (6 bases). The CDR3 has 14 amino acids. Trimming shortened V by 1 base and J by 4 bases, and 10 bases separated the two germline ends. Germline assignment: CDR1 SEHNR and CDR2 FQNEAQ (reference sequence). The CDR3 protein is CASSLVRRGETQYF. The CDR3 nucleotides are TGTGCCAGCAGCTTAGTGAGGAGGGGAGAGACCCAGTACTTC.

V and J are TRBV2 and TRBJ1-5, with 9 bases that match TRBD1. CDR3 length: 18 residues. Trimming at V came to 3 bases and at J to 6 bases, leaving 15 bases not matched to a gene. Germline lookup yields CDR1 SNHLY and CDR2 FYNNEI. The CDR3 loop is CASSDFGPDRGLGQPQHF. CDR3 nucleotide sequence: TGTGCCAGCAGTGATTTCGGGCCGGACAGGGGACTAGGTCAGCCCCAGCATTTT.

The rearrangement links TRBV11-3 to TRBJ2-7, with D uncertain. V lost 3 bases, J lost 4 bases, and 4 bases lay in between. The CDR3 consists of 11 residues. Per germline, CDR1 SGHNT and CDR2 YENEEA. Written as DNA, the CDR3 is TGTGCCAGCAGCTTGAAATACGAGCAGTACTTC. Residues: CASSLKYEQYF.

This sequence joins TRBV9 and TRBJ1-1; D is possibly TRBD1 (5 bases). Trimming shortened V by 8 bases and J by 4 bases, and 18 bases separated the two germline ends. Per the germline V gene, CDR1 is SGDLS and CDR2 is YYNGEE. There are 14 residues in the CDR3. CDR3 sequence reads: CASHPRVGSTEAFF. CDR3 DNA sequence: TGTGCCAGTCACCCCAGGGTCGGCTCCACTGAAGCTTTCTTT.

This sequence joins TRBV18 and TRBJ2-5, with TRBD2 matching 10 bases. Germline assignment: CDR1 KGHSH and CDR2 LQKENI. The CDR3 is made up of 15 amino acids. J gave up 5 bases and V 5 bases, and 8 bases lay outside the gene matches. The CDR3 reads CASSSLAGVKETQYF. For the CDR3, the DNA is TGTGCCAGCTCATCGCTAGCGGGAGTAAAGGAGACCCAGTACTTC.

The chain combines TRBV21-1 with TRBJ2-1; TRBD1, the D gene given by the table, was not confirmed from the DNA. TRBV21-1 has pseudogene status. The CDR3 loop spans 17 amino acids. The CDR3: CASSKAGALMPYNEQFF. CDR3 sequence (DNA): TGTGCCAGCAGCAAAGCGGGGGCTCTAATGCCCTACAATGAGCAGTTCTTC.

This chain joins TRBV5-1 and TRBJ2-5; no clear D. From germline, CDR1 is SGHRS and CDR2 YFSETQ. The CDR3 runs to 12 residues. V gave up 4 bases and J gave up 5 bases, with 9 bases separating them. The CDR3 here is CASSPSRETQYF. The CDR3, as DNA: TGCGCCAGCAGCCCCTCGCGGGAGACCCAGTACTTC.

The chain recombines TRBV5-8 with TRBJ2-6; D may be TRBD2 (7 bases). The germline V gene encodes CDR1 SGHTS and CDR2 YDEGEE. The CDR3 has 18 amino acids. Deletions cut 2 bases from V and 2 bases from J, with 17 bases between. The CDR3 sequence: CASSLRGAFRTGANVLTF. For the CDR3, the DNA is TGTGCCAGCAGCTTACGGGGGGCCTTCAGGACTGGGGCCAACGTCCTGACTTTC.

The chain couples TRBV5-1 to TRBJ2-7, with 10 bases matching TRBD2. Germline trimming cut 4 bases from V and 7 bases from J; bases unmatched to any gene: 8. The length of the CDR3 is 14 residues. Germline V CDR1 and CDR2: SGHRS, YFSETQ. CDR3 DNA sequence: TGCGCCAGCAGCCATGGGACTAGCGAGGTAGAGCAGTACTTC. Residues: CASSHGTSEVEQYF.

J is TRBJ2-2 and V is TRBV7-2; D ambiguous. This CDR3 is 15 amino acids long. V dropped 6 bases and J dropped 5 bases, with 16 bases sitting between them. In germline, CDR1 is SGHTA, CDR2 FQGNSA. CDR3 region: CASSSGPMRTGELFF. The CDR3 DNA sequence: TGTGCCAGCAGTTCCGGGCCGATGAGGACCGGGGAGCTGTTTTTT.

The V and J genes are TRBV15 and TRBJ1-1; a weak D match, TRBD1 (6 bases). With 5 bases removed from V and 4 bases from J, the gap between germline ends came to 14 bases. The CDR3 extends over 14 amino acids. Germline assignment: CDR1 LNHNV and CDR2 YYDKDF (reference sequence). CDR3 nucleotide sequence: TGTGCCACCAGCGCTACAGGGTTGGGCACTGAAGCTTTCTTT. Translated: CATSATGLGTEAFF.

This clone occurred a few times. The gene calls are TRBV11-2 and TRBJ1-1; D not certain. The CDR3 runs 13 residues. The V end was cut by 3 bases, the J end by 1 base, with 6 bases between. The germline V gene has CDR1 SGHAT and CDR2 FQNNGV. The chain's CDR3 is CASSFSENTEAFF. For the CDR3, the DNA is TGTGCCAGCAGCTTTTCGGAGAACACTGAAGCTTTCTTT.

CDR3 coding DNA: TGTGCCAGCAGTTTAGGGAGGGTGAACACTGAAGCTTTCTTT. It codes for CASSLGRVNTEAFF. The gene calls are TRBV27 and TRBJ1-1; D is unresolved. V lost 2 bases and J 0 bases, leaving 7 bases between the germline ends. Germline V lookup: CDR1 MNHEY, CDR2 SMNVEV (reference sequence). CDR3 length: 14 amino acids.

V usage is TRBV10-3 and J usage is TRBJ2-7; 13 bases map to TRBD2. V shed 4 bases and J 3 bases; nucleotides not matched to a gene: 12. Germline V CDR1 and CDR2: ENHRY, SYGVKD. The CDR3 length is 18 residues. CDR3 residues: CAISVQYLRTSGSYEQYF. CDR3 in DNA: TGTGCCATCAGTGTCCAGTACTTAAGGACTAGCGGGAGCTACGAGCAGTACTTC.

This chain connects TRBV18 to TRBJ2-5; 8 nucleotides match TRBD2. Per germline, CDR1 KGHSH and CDR2 LQKENI. V dropped 4 bases and J dropped 5; count of bases not matched to a gene: 3. The CDR3 runs to 13 residues. In nucleotides, the CDR3 is TGTGCCAGCTCACGGCCGGGAGGGGAGACCCAGTACTTC. It codes for CASSRPGGETQYF. Together with reference TRBV18 and TRBJ2-5, the CDR3 gives the full variable domain: NAGVMQNPRHLVRRRGQEARLRCSPMKGHSHVYWYRQLPEEGLKFMVYLQKENIIDESGMPKERFSAEFPKEGPSILRIQQVVRGDSAAYFCASSRPGGETQYFGPGTRLLVL.

The chain links TRBV30 to TRBJ1-2, with 7 bases fitting TRBD1. The germline V gene has CDR1 GTSNPN and CDR2 SVGIG (reference sequence). Trimming at V came to 0 bases and at J to 4 bases, leaving 14 bases not matched to a gene. The CDR3 is made up of 17 amino acids. The CDR3 spells CAWSVLYPRDRFYGYTF. CDR3 nucleotide sequence: TGTGCCTGGAGTGTACTTTATCCCAGGGACAGATTCTATGGCTACACCTTC.